The subject of this entry is one T cell receptor (beta chain). Its antigen is as yet unknown. Assay used: immunoSEQ multiplex PCR; TCRdb lists only in-frame clones, some missing. The repertoire includes about 45,000 clones, around three quarters of them detected once, and about 10% sits in the top ten. This sample stems from a study of vaccination effects on CD4 cells after COVID-19. Within the ViraFEST assay, antigen-specific CD4+ T cells underwent expansion with viral peptide pools prior to sequencing. The culture ran for nine to eleven days, and then CD4+ T cells were isolated. According to the study, vaccine recipients showed no prior SARS-CoV-2 infection and negative nucleocapsid antibodies. PBMC were cultured at about 1.9 million per well with roughly 9.7 IU/ml IL-2 and 9.5 to 10 ug/ml peptides. A half-medium replacement with IL-2 medium was carried out on days 3 and 7. The CDR3 consists of 13 residues. Germline lookup yields CDR1 LGHNT and CDR2 FRNRAP. V was pared by 4 bases and J by 2 bases, with 8 bases between.

Study-wide findings and caveats: Marked contraction was observed in infection-induced and vaccine-induced clones late after vaccination.

The sequence came from a human donor who received a COVID-19 vaccine. This material consisted of CD4+ T cells from PBMCs cultured with SARS-CoV-2 spike peptides, taken before COVID-19 vaccination. The J gene is TRBJ2-5, the V gene TRBV12-5; D not certain. The CDR3 region has the DNA TGTGCTAGTGGTTCAGGAATACAAGAGACCCAGTACTTC. Its translation: CASGSGIQETQYF.